The 30 T cell receptor beta chains below all came from one sample that was sequenced in a study of control samples from healthy donors and cancer patients. Repertoires were generated with immunoSEQ multiplex PCR, while TCRdb's copy carries only in-frame clones and drops some. The table records approximately 150,000 clones, roughly 89% of them present only once. Sequencing was done on a sample of PBMCs. These receptors all come from a man aged 45-65 years with head and neck cancer.

This chain connects TRBV19 to TRBJ2-3, with D possibly being TRBD1 (6 bases). The CDR3 spans 14 residues. The V end was cut by 5 bases, the J end by 1 base, with 10 bases between. Germline loops: CDR1 LNHDA, CDR2 SQIVND (reference sequence). CDR3 nucleotides: TGTGCCAGTAGTTCAAAGGGGGGCACAGATACGCAGTATTTT. Amino acids: CASSSKGGTDTQYF.

This clone has more than one count but fewer than ten. The chain couples TRBV3-1 (or the pseudogene TRBV3-2) to TRBJ2-3; TRBD2 matches at 8 bases. Germline CDR1 is LGHDT and CDR2 is YNNKEL (reference sequence). This CDR3 is 16 amino acids long. Unmatched junction bases numbered 8, after V lost 4 bases and J lost 2 bases. This chain's CDR3 is CASSRLGAGVTDTQYF. As DNA, the CDR3 is TGTGCCAGCAGCCGCCTGGGAGCGGGGGTCACAGATACGCAGTATTTT.

The J gene is TRBJ2-2, the V gene TRBV6-2 or TRBV6-3; D ambiguous. The CDR3 totals 14 residues. Germline CDR1 and CDR2: MNHEY and SVGEGT. The ends were cut back, 4 bases at V and 1 base at J, with 7 bases in the middle. For the CDR3, the DNA is TGTGCCAGCAGTTTTCTTGTGAACACCGGGGAGCTGTTTTTT. The encoded protein is CASSFLVNTGELFF.

V usage is TRBV5-4 and J usage is TRBJ2-7; 8 bases fit TRBD2. The germline CDR1 and CDR2 sequences are SGHNT and YYREEE (reference sequence). The CDR3 extends over 13 amino acids. J was trimmed by 6 bases and V by 1 base; bases with no gene match: 3. The CDR3 spells CASSLSGSSEQYF. CDR3 in DNA: TGTGCCAGCAGCTTGAGCGGGAGTTCCGAGCAGTACTTC.

The chain is built from TRBV4-1 and TRBJ2-2, with TRBD1 matching 8 bases. The CDR3 is made up of 15 amino acids. CDR1 is MGHRA, CDR2 YSYEKL, per germline. The J segment lost 4 bases and the V segment lost 3 bases, leaving 4 bases of the junction unmatched. The CDR3 nucleotides are TGCGCCAGCAGCCACGGACAGGGAGCCACCGGGGAGCTGTTTTTT. This sequence encodes CASSHGQGATGELFF.

The chain employs TRBV5-1 and TRBJ2-1; D is possibly TRBD1 or TRBD2 (6 bases each). The CDR3 covers 12 residues. With 2 bases removed from V and 8 bases from J, the gap between germline ends came to 8 bases. Germline V gives CDR1 SGHRS, CDR2 YFSETQ. CDR3 sequence (DNA): TGCGCCAGCAGCTTAAGGGGGGATGAGCAGTTCTTC. Protein product: CASSLRGDEQFF.

The rearrangement uses TRBV3-1 (or the pseudogene TRBV3-2) and TRBJ2-5, with 10 bases lining up with TRBD2. This CDR3 is 16 amino acids long. Germline-derived CDR1 and CDR2 are LGHDT and YNNKEL (reference sequence). Trimming removed 1 base from V and 3 bases from J; junction bases left unmatched: 5. The CDR3 bases are TGTGCCAGCAGCCAAGGTTGGCTAGCGGGGGAAGAGACCCAGTACTTC. Its protein is CASSQGWLAGEETQYF.

This chain joins TRBV3-1 (or the pseudogene TRBV3-2) and TRBJ2-4; the D is unclear. The V gene's germline CDR1 is LGHDT and CDR2 YNNKEL (reference sequence). The CDR3 has 13 residues. Trimming cost V 4 bases and J 7 bases, with 11 bases left between them. The chain's CDR3 is CASSPTGSNIQYF. In nucleotides, the CDR3 is TGTGCCAGCAGCCCTACTGGTAGCAACATTCAGTACTTC.

This clone occurred a few times. The V gene is TRBV6-5, the J gene TRBJ2-7; 7 bases are shared with TRBD1. The CDR3 has 14 residues. Germline V gene data show CDR1 as MNHEY and CDR2 as SVGAGI. Trimming took 6 bases from V and 5 from J; bases not matched to a gene: 10. The CDR3 DNA follows: TGTGCCAGCAGACCCGGGACAGCGACGAACGAGCAGTACTTC. This gives the protein CASRPGTATNEQYF.

The chain uses TRBV6-5 and TRBJ1-2; D might be TRBD1 (5 bases). Trimming took 4 bases from V and 0 from J, leaving 12 bases between them. Germline V lookup: CDR1 MNHEY, CDR2 SVGAGI. The CDR3 length is 15 residues. CDR3 in amino acids: CASSSGHRANYGYTF. CDR3 in DNA: TGTGCCAGCAGTTCAGGACACCGAGCTAACTATGGCTACACCTTC.

The chain employs TRBV7-9 and TRBJ2-5; TRBD2 is a possible D gene (7 bases). From germline, CDR1 is SEHNR and CDR2 FQNEAQ (reference sequence). CDR3 size: 15 residues. V was trimmed by 6 bases and J by 5 bases, leaving 19 bases between them. CDR3: CASSPLRGASETQYF. The CDR3 DNA is TGTGCCAGCAGTCCCTTACGGGGGGCGAGCGAGACCCAGTACTTC.

This chain connects TRBV3-1 (or the pseudogene TRBV3-2) to TRBJ2-1; possible D gene TRBD2, 6 bases. Germline-derived CDR1 and CDR2 are LGHDT and YNNKEL (reference sequence). Trimming removed 10 bases from V and 3 bases from J, with 16 bases in between. This CDR3 has 14 residues. CDR3 in DNA: TGTGCCACCGGTGCGGGGCTAATCTACAATGAGCAGTTCTTC. Protein product: CATGAGLIYNEQFF.

The chain employs TRBV6-5 and TRBJ1-2; 9 nucleotides align to TRBD1. This CDR3 is built from 15 residues. Germline trimming cut 5 bases from V and 4 bases from J; bases unmatched to any gene: 8. Germline CDR1 reads MNHEY; CDR2 reads SVGAGI. The CDR3 loop is CASSRTGGTAYGYTF. The CDR3, as DNA: TGTGCCAGCAGTAGAACAGGGGGCACTGCCTATGGCTACACCTTC.

The chain links TRBV10-3 to TRBJ2-2; 8 bases fit TRBD1. The germline V gene has CDR1 ENHRY and CDR2 SYGVKD. The CDR3 is made up of 16 amino acids. Germline trimming cut 6 bases from V and 4 bases from J; bases unmatched to any gene: 10. CDR3 region: CAISPLTGGVTGELFF. The CDR3 DNA reads as TGTGCCATCAGCCCTCTCACAGGGGGAGTCACCGGGGAGCTGTTTTTT.

The chain uses TRBV10-2 and TRBJ2-3, with 11 bases lining up with TRBD2. This CDR3 has 17 amino acids. The germline gives CDR1 WSHSY, CDR2 SAAADI. V lost 1 base to trimming and J lost 7 bases; unmatched junction nucleotides: 10. The CDR3 sequence is CASSELVAGGPMHTQYF. The CDR3 nucleotides are TGCGCCAGCAGTGAGTTAGTAGCGGGAGGGCCGATGCATACGCAGTATTTT.

The rearrangement links TRBV3-1 (or the pseudogene TRBV3-2) to TRBJ2-6; a possible D gene is TRBD1 (5 bases). CDR3 size: 16 residues. Trimming pared 0 bases from V and 2 bases from J, leaving 8 bases between. The germline V gene encodes CDR1 LGHDT and CDR2 YNNKEL (reference sequence). The CDR3, as DNA: TGTGCCAGCAGCCAAGACAGGGCTCCTGGGGCCAACGTCCTGACTTTC. Protein product: CASSQDRAPGANVLTF.

This clone turned up a few times. This rearrangement joins TRBV6-4 to TRBJ1-1; TRBD1 is a possible D gene (5 bases). There are 13 residues in the CDR3. CDR1 and CDR2 (germline): MRHNA, SNTAGT. Trimming took off 7 bases at V and 1 base at J, with 10 bases between the two ends. The CDR3 sequence is CASKRDPNTEAFF. DNA of the CDR3: TGTGCCAGCAAGCGGGACCCGAACACTGAAGCTTTCTTT.

On this clone: A junction end diverges from the germline sequence, so it may reflect a read error. The chain recombines TRBV4-1 with TRBJ1-1, with 7 bases lining up with TRBD1. Germline V gene sequence: CDR1 MGHRA, CDR2 YSYEKL. The CDR3 covers 15 residues. The CDR3: CASSHLPGGDTEAFF. CDR3 nucleotide sequence: TGCGCCAGCAGCCATCTCCCAGGGGGGGACACCGAAGCTTTCTTT.

This chain links TRBV18 with TRBJ2-3; 7 bases align to TRBD1. V gave up 1 base and J gave up 3 bases; unmatched junction bases: 4. This CDR3 is 15 amino acids long. Germline V gene lookup returns CDR1 KGHSH and CDR2 LQKENI. The CDR3 DNA reads as TGTGCCAGCTCACCACAGGGGGCGCTTACAGATACGCAGTATTTT. It encodes CASSPQGALTDTQYF.

The chain links TRBV5-1 to TRBJ1-4, with 7 bases lining up with TRBD1. V shed 4 bases, J shed 3 bases, and the junction held 12 bases outside the gene matches. The germline CDR1 and CDR2 sequences are SGHRS and YFSETQ. The CDR3 has 17 residues. The CDR3 sequence: CASSPRQGGVANEKLFF. In nucleotides, the CDR3 is TGCGCCAGCAGCCCTCGACAGGGAGGTGTGGCTAATGAAAAACTGTTTTTT.

CDR3 loop: CASSNPIAEGANVLTF. The CDR3 region has the DNA TGTGCCAGCAGCAACCCAATAGCTGAGGGGGCCAACGTCCTGACTTTC. This rearrangement joins TRBV21-1 to TRBJ2-6; TRBD2, as called in the table, went unchecked against the DNA. TRBV21-1 is a documented pseudogene. This CDR3 has 16 residues.

The genes are TRBV12-2 and TRBJ2-7; TRBD1, as called in the table, went unchecked against the DNA. TRBV12-2 is an annotated pseudogene. The CDR3 covers 13 residues. CDR3 sequence: CASRRDRDYEQYF. The CDR3, as DNA: TGTGCAAGTCGCCGGGACAGGGACTACGAGCAGTACTTC.

The chain couples TRBV9 to TRBJ2-3, with TRBD2 matching over 7 bases. With V trimmed by 0 bases and J by 10 bases, 17 bases remained unmatched. This CDR3 has 17 amino acids. The germline CDR1 and CDR2 sequences are SGDLS and YYNGEE. In nucleotides, the CDR3 is TGTGCCAGCAGCGTAGGCCCCTCGGCGGGGGTTACCGATGCGCAGTATTTT. This sequence encodes CASSVGPSAGVTDAQYF.

The chain uses TRBV24-1 and TRBJ2-1; D tentatively fits TRBD1 or TRBD2 (6 bases each). This CDR3 spans 15 amino acids. Germline CDR1 is KGHDR and CDR2 is SFDVKD. V lost 3 bases to trimming and J lost 9 bases, with 17 bases between them. The CDR3 here is CATSDDEGGSSEQFF. DNA of the CDR3: TGTGCCACCAGTGATGATGAGGGGGGAAGCTCTGAGCAGTTCTTC.

This sequence joins TRBV21-1 and TRBJ2-7; no DNA check was done on the table's D call, TRBD1. TRBV21-1 is a recognized pseudogene. The CDR3 contains 14 residues. The DNA for the CDR3 is TGTGCCAGCAGCAAAGTCAGGCCTTCAGGTGAGCAGTACTTC. Translating gives CASSKVRPSGEQYF.

CDR3 nucleotides: TGTGCCAGCAGTTTAGGGGGGACTATTAATTCACCCCTCCACTTT. Translation gives CASSLGGTINSPLHF. The genes are TRBV27 and TRBJ1-6; possibly TRBD1 for D (5 bases). Between the trimmed V and J ends, which lost 2 bases and 6 bases, there was a span of 11 bases. Germline V gene data show CDR1 as MNHEY and CDR2 as SMNVEV (reference sequence). The CDR3 runs 15 residues.

This clone was seen just once. V usage is TRBV10-3 and J usage is TRBJ2-2; 8 bases are a match to TRBD1. Germline values: CDR1 ENHRY, CDR2 SYGVKD. The CDR3 sequence is 14 residues long. With 5 bases clipped from V and 6 bases from J, the junction kept 5 bases outside the gene matches. The CDR3 loop is CAISWTGWAGELFF. CDR3 sequence (DNA): TGTGCCATCAGTTGGACAGGGTGGGCCGGGGAGCTGTTTTTT.

CDR3 amino acids: CASSTHRFGRMNTEAFF. The CDR3 bases are TGTGCCAGTAGTACCCACAGGTTCGGGCGGATGAACACTGAAGCTTTCTTT. The chain joins TRBV19 to TRBJ1-1; the D gene is possibly TRBD1 (5 bases). CDR1 is LNHDA, CDR2 SQIVND, per germline (reference sequence). The V and J ends lost 4 bases and 0 bases respectively, with 18 bases between them. The CDR3 loop spans 17 amino acids.

V and J are TRBV28 and TRBJ1-2; D uncertain. The V gene's germline CDR1 is MDHEN and CDR2 SYDVKM. Trimming shortened V by 8 bases and J by 4 bases, and 8 bases separated the two germline ends. This CDR3 is 11 amino acids long. Here the CDR3 DNA reads TGTGCCAGCGGTCGGAGCTATGGCTACACCTTC. Its protein product is CASGRSYGYTF.

The rearrangement uses TRBV27 and TRBJ1-2; D remains unclear. There are 14 residues in the CDR3. Germline V gives CDR1 MNHEY, CDR2 SMNVEV (reference sequence). Trimming stripped 6 bases from V and 0 bases from J, with 11 bases between. The CDR3 protein is CASRFGVANYGYTF. CDR3 in DNA: TGTGCCAGCAGGTTTGGGGTAGCTAACTATGGCTACACCTTC.